This TCR beta chain was observed in a study of control samples from healthy donors and cancer patients. Germline assignment: CDR1 MNHEY and CDR2 SVGAGI. CDR3 length: 15 amino acids. J was trimmed by 6 bases and V by 6 bases; bases with no gene match: 5. Method: immunoSEQ multiplex PCR; TCRdb's copy keeps in-frame clones and lacks some. Among approximately 170,000 clones, 92% were seen once, and the ten largest hold 0.68%. The TCR was taken from a woman younger than 45 in good health. Specimen: blood. The chain links TRBV6-5 to TRBJ2-1; 13 positions match TRBD2. CDR3: CASRGRTSGSNEQFF. In DNA, the CDR3 is TGTGCCAGCAGGGGTCGGACTAGCGGGAGCAATGAGCAGTTCTTC.